The entry below gives a single T cell receptor beta chain sequence along with its context. The sample has other DNA sequences that encode this CDR3 too. The data derive from a study of blood T cell repertoires in COVID-19. At the level of the study: COVID-19 samples, acute and convalescent, were from the United States, Italy and Spain.

The repertoire was sequenced with immunoSEQ multiplex PCR; TCRdb's copy has only in-frame clones and lacks some. Of 75,000 to 100,000 clones detected, approximately 86% appear once; the ten largest clones hold 1.7%. Germline V gives CDR1 SNHLY, CDR2 FYNNEI. CDR3 length: 15 residues. After removal of 4 bases from V and 7 bases from J, the junction contained 6 bases not matched to a gene. The sequence was collected from a man older than 75 with acute or convalescent COVID-19. The source material was peripheral blood. The rearrangement uses TRBV2 and TRBJ2-1, with 11 nucleotides matching TRBD2. The CDR3 DNA follows: TGTGCCAGCAGTGCGCTAGCGGGAGGCCTTAATGAGCAGTTCTTC. Its translation: CASSALAGGLNEQFF.